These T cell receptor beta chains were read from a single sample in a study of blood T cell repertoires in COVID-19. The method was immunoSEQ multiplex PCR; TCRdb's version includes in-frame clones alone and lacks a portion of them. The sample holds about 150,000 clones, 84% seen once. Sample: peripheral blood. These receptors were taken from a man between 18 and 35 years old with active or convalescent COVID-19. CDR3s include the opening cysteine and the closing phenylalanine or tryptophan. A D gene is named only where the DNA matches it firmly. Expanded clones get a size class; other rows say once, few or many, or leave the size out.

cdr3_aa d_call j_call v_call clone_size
CASSPEQGASNQPQHF TRBD1 TRBJ1-5 TRBV28 -
CAWSVSVEQFF - TRBJ2-1 TRBV30 -
CASSPGGSGSGANVLTF TRBD2 TRBJ2-6 TRBV28 few
CASSPDMNTEAFF - TRBJ1-1 TRBV5-1 -
CASSSPGLASYNEQFF - TRBJ2-1 TRBV2 once
CASSRDRKNTEAFF TRBD1 TRBJ1-1 TRBV28 -
CASGQGPRSGNTIYF - TRBJ1-3 TRBV19 -
CAISTGPGMGYGYTF - TRBJ1-2 TRBV10-3 -
CASSLSTGPKNTEAFF - TRBJ1-1 TRBV7-2 few
CASSPGSYNEQFF - TRBJ2-1 TRBV6-4 few
CASSIEGRGYTF - TRBJ1-2 TRBV19 -
CASRELAGDYNEQFF TRBD2 TRBJ2-1 TRBV2 -
CASTYFSGFNTEAFF - TRBJ1-1 TRBV5-8 -
CASSQTDRNTEAFF - TRBJ1-1 TRBV7-9 -
CASSVGTGREDYGYTF - TRBJ1-2 TRBV9 -
CASSQGQAYEQYF - TRBJ2-7 TRBV4-1 -
CASSFRQGTRSPLHF TRBD1 TRBJ1-6 TRBV27 -
CASSWTGMNTEAFF TRBD1 TRBJ1-1 TRBV6-5 -
CASSQDEDRDDEQYF TRBD1 TRBJ2-7 TRBV4-1 -
CASSSPGLAGVGWAEQYF TRBD2 TRBJ2-7 TRBV5-4 -
CSVEDLTVQYF - TRBJ2-3 TRBV29-1 -
CASSHGDRGWANEKLFF TRBD1 TRBJ1-4 TRBV11-2 few
CASSSGTGGFNEQFF TRBD1 TRBJ2-1 TRBV5-6 -
CASRPGQDGNSPLHF TRBD1 TRBJ1-6 TRBV5-1 -
CASSENRGAEKLFF TRBD1 TRBJ1-4 TRBV2 -
CASSSRGNEQYF - TRBJ2-7 TRBV6-2/TRBV6-3 -
CASIETGGKNQPQHF TRBD1 TRBJ1-5 TRBV7-8 -
CASSVETGGYTDTQYF TRBD2 TRBJ2-3 TRBV9 -
CASSLGRGYTF - TRBJ1-2 TRBV12-3/TRBV12-4 -
CATSHPFRAGGGETQYF - TRBJ2-5 TRBV2 -
CAISDSSLNEQYF - TRBJ2-7 TRBV10-3 -
CASSLSVMNTEAFF - TRBJ1-1 TRBV5-5 -
CASSLKGANMFGYTF TRBD1 TRBJ1-2 TRBV5-4 -
CASSPPDSETQYF - TRBJ2-5 TRBV4-1 -
CASLNEGNTEAFF - TRBJ1-1 TRBV2 -
CASSSFLDGGYGYTF - TRBJ1-2 TRBV6-5 -
CAWSIGHNEKLFF - TRBJ1-4 TRBV30 once
CASSLPDSGNTIYF - TRBJ1-3 TRBV5-1 -
CASSSGRDTITYEQYF - TRBJ2-7 TRBV28 -
CASSPPSNREGNTEAFF - TRBJ1-1 TRBV9 -
CASSQSGGWDMNTEAFF TRBD1 TRBJ1-1 TRBV4-1 -
CASSEVRGRGRSEQFF TRBD1 TRBJ2-1 TRBV6-1 few
CASSMGQGAILSQPQHF TRBD1 TRBJ1-5 TRBV19 many
CASSTGTGDTDTQYF - TRBJ2-3 TRBV6-4 few
CASSLAGNQGTNIQYF - TRBJ2-4 TRBV5-1 -
CATSREGTGPYEQYF TRBD1 TRBJ2-7 TRBV15 few
CASILDRRSGELFF - TRBJ2-2 TRBV11-2 -
CASRFQGAGEQYF TRBD1 TRBJ2-7 TRBV27 -
CASSQQGNYEQYF TRBD1 TRBJ2-7 TRBV19 -
CASSPGEGYTEAFF - TRBJ1-1 TRBV5-1 -
CASSQRDRGGEQYF TRBD1 TRBJ2-7 TRBV16 -
CASSLAPSGTGDYNEQFF TRBD1 TRBJ2-1 TRBV11-2 -
CASSHFGQSLEIEQFF - TRBJ2-1 TRBV3-1/TRBV3-2 -
CASSPQASDNYGYTF - TRBJ1-2 TRBV4-1 -
CASSSGNYGYTF - TRBJ1-2 TRBV5-1 few
CASSSSHEHEQYF - TRBJ2-7 TRBV19 -
CAITSSMNTEAFF - TRBJ1-1 TRBV10-3 few
CASSIPGTSHTQYF TRBD2 TRBJ2-3 TRBV28 -
CASAGRLAGYQETQYF TRBD2 TRBJ2-5 TRBV12-5 -
CASSNGGAWDGLFF - TRBJ1-4 TRBV28 -